Shown below are 16 T cell receptor beta chains from a single sample sequenced in a study of blood T cells in healthy people across ages. A second PCR, run for about 7 to 11 cycles, used a sample-barcoded 5' primer plus a J-beta primer mix. TCRdb itself ran the 5' RACE reads through MiXCR, one entry per CDR3 protein. The sample consists of 980,000 or so distinct CDR3 sequences, roughly 48% of them appearing once. Sequencing input: blood. The receptors stem from a man aged 30-40 years in good health.

This clonotype showed up just once. This chain joins TRBV20-1 and TRBJ2-4; D remains ambiguous. Matching the DNA end better, TRBJ2-7 makes the J call doubtful. This CDR3 contains 16 residues. From germline, CDR1 is DFQATT and CDR2 SNEGSKA (reference sequence). CDR3: CSARDIQKLSSYEQYF. As DNA, the CDR3 is TGCAGTGCTAGAGATATTCAGAAATTAAGCTCCTACGAGCAGTACTTC.

As regards this clonotype: Possible read error: a much larger clone is one base away. The V and J genes are TRBV5-1 and TRBJ2-1; 8 bases are a match to TRBD1. The germline gives CDR1 SGHRS, CDR2 YFSETQ. J lost 8 bases, V lost 4 bases, and 11 bases had no gene match. The CDR3 length is 15 residues. CDR3 residues: CASSPTDRGYDEQFF. The CDR3 DNA is TGCGCCAGCAGCCCAACTGACAGGGGATACGATGAGCAGTTCTTC.

This clonotype was observed a few times. This chain uses TRBV6-1 with TRBJ2-4, with a possible D match to TRBD2 (5 bases). Germline V gene sequence: CDR1 MNHNS, CDR2 SASEGT. CDR3 length: 13 residues. Trimming left V 11 bases short and J 0 bases short, with 11 bases between. The CDR3 sequence is CAVRDPAKNIQYF. The DNA of the CDR3 is TGTGCCGTCCGGGATCCAGCCAAAAACATTCAGTACTTC.

CDR3 sequence reads: CASSQGQGRDTGELFF. The CDR3 DNA follows: TGCGCCAGCAGCCAAGGCCAAGGGAGGGACACCGGGGAGCTGTTTTTT. The chain carries TRBV4-1 and TRBJ2-2; 7 bases line up with TRBD2. This CDR3 spans 16 amino acids. CDR1 is MGHRA, CDR2 YSYEKL, per germline. Trimming cost V 1 base and J 3 bases; bases outside gene matches: 5.

The sample holds one count of this clonotype. The V call is TRBV14, the J call TRBJ1-2; weak D call: TRBD1 (5 bases). The CDR3 spans 15 residues. Germline V gives CDR1 SGHDN, CDR2 FVKESK. Trimming took 5 bases from V and 3 from J, leaving 16 bases between them. The CDR3 DNA sequence: TGTGCCAGCAGCGCCGATACCGGGACGGACTATGGCTACACCTTC. Its translation is CASSADTGTDYGYTF.

The chain uses TRBV20-1 and TRBJ2-5, with D maybe TRBD2 (6 bases). The DNA end is a closer match to TRBJ2-7, so the J assignment may be wrong. Germline V lookup: CDR1 DFQATT, CDR2 SNEGSKA (reference sequence). The CDR3 extends over 14 amino acids. Here the CDR3 DNA reads TGCAGTGCTAGAGGGCAGGACTACGGCTACGAGCAGTACTTC. Amino acids: CSARGQDYGYEQYF.

V is TRBV9 and J is TRBJ2-6; 14 nucleotides line up with TRBD2. The CDR3 runs to 18 residues. Germline V gene data show CDR1 as SGDLS and CDR2 as YYNGEE. V lost 4 bases, J lost 1 base, and 4 bases stayed unmatched. This chain's CDR3 is CASSTRLAGGSGANVLTF. CDR3 nucleotides: TGTGCCAGCAGCACCCGACTAGCGGGGGGGTCTGGGGCCAACGTCCTGACTTTC. The whole variable domain, filled in from reference TRBV9 and TRBJ2-6, reads DSGVTQTPKHLITATGQRVTLRCSPRSGDLSVYWYQQSLDQGLQFLIQYYNGEERAKGNILERFSAQQFPDLHSELNLSSLELGDSALYFCASSTRLAGGSGANVLTFGAGSRLTVL.

The V and J genes are TRBV7-9 and TRBJ1-2; D not resolved. V dropped 3 bases and J dropped 6 bases, with 14 bases sitting between them. Germline CDR1 and CDR2: SEHNR and FQNEAQ (reference sequence). The CDR3 runs to 14 residues. CDR3: CASSFRRIGDGYTF. CDR3 coding DNA: TGTGCCAGCAGCTTCAGACGGATCGGGGATGGCTACACCTTC.

This clonotype was counted a few times. This could be a read error, since a much larger clone is one nucleotide away. The J gene is TRBJ2-7, the V gene TRBV25-1; 8 bases fit TRBD1. The germline V gene has CDR1 MGHDK and CDR2 SYGVNS. Germline trimming cut 2 bases from V and 2 bases from J; bases unmatched to any gene: 5. CDR3 size: 15 residues. The CDR3, as DNA: TGTGCCAGCAGTGAAGGGGGACAGGAGACCTACGAGCAGTACTTC. Translating it yields CASSEGGQETYEQYF.

In its sample, this clonotype was seen a few times. The chain recombines TRBV5-5 with TRBJ2-7; D is ambiguous. Looked up from germline, CDR1 is SGHKS and CDR2 is YYEKEE (reference sequence). The CDR3 spans 13 residues. Trimming pared 1 base from V and 3 bases from J, leaving 8 bases between. The CDR3 is CASSLSQHYEQYF. In DNA, the CDR3 is TGTGCCAGCAGCTTGAGCCAGCACTACGAGCAGTACTTC.

The sample holds a few counts of this clonotype. This sequence joins TRBV7-2 and TRBJ2-5; 13 bases align to TRBD2. The DNA end is a closer match to TRBJ2-4, so the J assignment may be wrong. The CDR3 totals 17 residues. Germline CDR1 SGHTA, CDR2 FQGNSA. DNA for the CDR3: TGTGCCAGCAGCAAAAGGACTAGCGGGGGCTCAGGGGACATTCAGTACTTC. It yields the protein CASSKRTSGGSGDIQYF.

The chain combines TRBV3-1 with TRBJ2-7; 7 bases match TRBD2. Germline lookup yields CDR1 LGHDT and CDR2 YNNKEL (reference sequence). V was pared by 0 bases and J by 4 bases, with 9 bases of the junction left unmatched. The CDR3 is made up of 16 amino acids. The CDR3 is CASSQEFQRGTYEQYF. The CDR3 coding sequence is TGTGCCAGCAGCCAAGAATTCCAGCGGGGAACTTACGAGCAGTACTTC.

This clonotype was detected only a few times. The chain carries TRBV25-1 and TRBJ1-2, with 8 positions matching TRBD1. The germline V gene has CDR1 MGHDK and CDR2 SYGVNS. This CDR3 contains 13 residues. The ends lost 7 bases at V and 7 bases at J; junction bases unmatched: 8. The CDR3 nucleotides read TGTGCCAGCATGAGGACAGGGAGGCCTGGCTACACCTTC. Its translation is CASMRTGRPGYTF.

The chain combines TRBV4-3 with TRBJ1-6; weak D call: TRBD1 (5 bases). Trimming left V 4 bases short and J 10 bases short, with 20 bases between. Germline V gene sequence: CDR1 LGHNA, CDR2 YSLEER. This CDR3 contains 16 residues. CDR3 protein: CASSRTTDGGGSPLHF. CDR3 nucleotide sequence: TGCGCCAGCAGCCGAACTACGGACGGGGGGGGATCACCCCTCCACTTT.

With regard to this clonotype: This may come from a read error, since a much larger clone is one base off. V gene TRBV28 combines with J gene TRBJ2-4, with 7 bases fitting TRBD2. V dropped 3 bases and J dropped 15; count of bases not matched to a gene: 11. The CDR3 has 13 residues. Germline CDR1 and CDR2: MDHEN and SYDVKM. DNA for the CDR3: TGTGCCAGCAGTTTGGGCGGGGGTTACGAGCTGTACTTC. It encodes CASSLGGGYELYF. Full variable domain (missing parts from reference TRBV28 and TRBJ2-4): DVKVTQSSRYLVKRTGEKVFLECVQDMDHENMFWYRQDPGLGLRLIYFSYDVKMKEKGDIPEGYSVSREKKERFSLILESASTNQTSMYLCASSLGGGYELYFGAGTRLSVL.

With respect to this clonotype: Possible read error: a much larger clone is one base away. The V call is TRBV28, the J call TRBJ2-3, with D tentatively TRBD2 (6 bases). The CDR3 has 13 residues. Looked up from germline, CDR1 is MDHEN and CDR2 is SYDVKM. CDR3 amino acids: CSSRDLSTDTQYF. The CDR3, as DNA: TGTTCCAGCAGGGACTTAAGCACAGATACGCAGTATTTT.